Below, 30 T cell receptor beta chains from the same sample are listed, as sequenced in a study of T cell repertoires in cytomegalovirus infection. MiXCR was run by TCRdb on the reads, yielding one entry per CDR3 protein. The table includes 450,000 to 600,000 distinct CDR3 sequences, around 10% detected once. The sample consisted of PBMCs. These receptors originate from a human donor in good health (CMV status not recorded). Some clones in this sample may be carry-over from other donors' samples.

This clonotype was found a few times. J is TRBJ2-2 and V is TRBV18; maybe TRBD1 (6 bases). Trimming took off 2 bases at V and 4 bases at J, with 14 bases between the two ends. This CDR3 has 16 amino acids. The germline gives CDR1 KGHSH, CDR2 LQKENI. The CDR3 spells CASSPETVGATGELFF. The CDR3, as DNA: TGTGCCAGCTCACCAGAGACAGTGGGGGCCACCGGGGAGCTGTTTTTT.

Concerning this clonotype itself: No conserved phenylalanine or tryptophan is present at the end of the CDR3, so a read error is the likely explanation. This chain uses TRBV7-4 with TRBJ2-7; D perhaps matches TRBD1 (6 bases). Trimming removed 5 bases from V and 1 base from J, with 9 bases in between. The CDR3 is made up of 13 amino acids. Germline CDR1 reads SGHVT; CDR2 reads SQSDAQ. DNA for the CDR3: TGTGCCAGCAGCCCTACAGGGTCCTACGAGCAGTACTTA. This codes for CASSPTGSYEQYL.

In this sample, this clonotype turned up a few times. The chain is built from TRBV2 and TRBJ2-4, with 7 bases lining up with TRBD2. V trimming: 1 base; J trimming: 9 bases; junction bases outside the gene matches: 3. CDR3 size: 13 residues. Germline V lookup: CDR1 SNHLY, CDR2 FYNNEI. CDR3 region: CASSEVPGGIQYF. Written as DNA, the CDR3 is TGTGCCAGCAGTGAAGTCCCGGGGGGCATTCAGTACTTC.

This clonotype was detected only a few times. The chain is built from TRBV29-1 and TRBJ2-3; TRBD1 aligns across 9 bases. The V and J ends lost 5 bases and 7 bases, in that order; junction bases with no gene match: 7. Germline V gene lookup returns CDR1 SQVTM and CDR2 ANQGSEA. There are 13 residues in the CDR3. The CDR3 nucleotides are TGCAGCGTTCAAGGGGGACAGGGTTATACGCAGTATTTT. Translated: CSVQGGQGYTQYF.

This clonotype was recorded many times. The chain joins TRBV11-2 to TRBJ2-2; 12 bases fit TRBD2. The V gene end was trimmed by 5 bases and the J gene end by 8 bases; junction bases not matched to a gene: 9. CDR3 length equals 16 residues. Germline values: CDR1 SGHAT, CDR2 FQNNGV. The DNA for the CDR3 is TGTGCCAGCAGCACGACTAGCGGGGGACCTCAAGGGGAGCTGTTTTTT. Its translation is CASSTTSGGPQGELFF.

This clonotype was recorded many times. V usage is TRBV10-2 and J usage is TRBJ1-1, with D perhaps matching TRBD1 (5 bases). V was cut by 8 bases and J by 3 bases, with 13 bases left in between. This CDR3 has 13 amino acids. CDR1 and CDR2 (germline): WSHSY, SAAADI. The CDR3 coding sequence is TGCGCCAGCCCCACGGGGGGGGACACTGAAGCTTTCTTT. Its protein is CASPTGGDTEAFF.

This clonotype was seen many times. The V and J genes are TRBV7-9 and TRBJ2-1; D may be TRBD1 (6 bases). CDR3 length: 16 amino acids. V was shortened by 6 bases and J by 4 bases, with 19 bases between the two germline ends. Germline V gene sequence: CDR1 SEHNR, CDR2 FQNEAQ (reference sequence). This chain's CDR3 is CASRPTGTPVYNEQFF. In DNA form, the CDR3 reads TGTGCCAGCAGACCAACCGGGACACCGGTTTACAATGAGCAGTTCTTC.

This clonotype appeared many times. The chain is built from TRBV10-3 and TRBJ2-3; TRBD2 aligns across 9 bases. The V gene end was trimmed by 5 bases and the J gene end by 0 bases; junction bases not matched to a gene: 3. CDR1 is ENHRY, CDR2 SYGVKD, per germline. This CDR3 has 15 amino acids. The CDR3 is CAISLAGSSTDTQYF. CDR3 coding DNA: TGTGCCATCAGTCTAGCGGGATCCAGCACAGATACGCAGTATTTT.

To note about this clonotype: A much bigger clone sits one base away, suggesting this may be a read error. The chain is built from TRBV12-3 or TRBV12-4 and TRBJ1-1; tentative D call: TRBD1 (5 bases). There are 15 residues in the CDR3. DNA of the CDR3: TGTGCCAGCAGTTTCTCCCGGGCGACGGACACTGTAGCTTTCTTT. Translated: CASSFSRATDTVAFF.

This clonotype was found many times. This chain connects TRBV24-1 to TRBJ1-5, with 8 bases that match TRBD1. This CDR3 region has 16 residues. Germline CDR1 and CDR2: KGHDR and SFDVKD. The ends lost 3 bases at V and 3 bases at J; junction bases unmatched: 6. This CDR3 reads CATSDRDRRHNQPQHF. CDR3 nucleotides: TGTGCCACCAGTGATCGGGACAGGCGTCACAATCAGCCCCAGCATTTT.

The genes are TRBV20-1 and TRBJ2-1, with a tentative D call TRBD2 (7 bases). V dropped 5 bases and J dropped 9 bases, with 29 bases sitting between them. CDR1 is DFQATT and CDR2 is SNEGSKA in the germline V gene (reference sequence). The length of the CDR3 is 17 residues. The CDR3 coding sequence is TGCAGTGCTCCTCCCGCGGGCGGGAGTAGGGGGGTTAGTGAGCAGTTCTTC. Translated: CSAPPAGGSRGVSEQFF.

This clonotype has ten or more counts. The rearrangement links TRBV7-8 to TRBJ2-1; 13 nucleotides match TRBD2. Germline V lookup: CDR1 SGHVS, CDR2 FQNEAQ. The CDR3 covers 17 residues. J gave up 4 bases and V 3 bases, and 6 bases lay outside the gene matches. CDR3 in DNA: TGTGCCAGCAGCTTCACCGGGACTAGCGGGGCTTACAATGAGCAGTTCTTC. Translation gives CASSFTGTSGAYNEQFF.

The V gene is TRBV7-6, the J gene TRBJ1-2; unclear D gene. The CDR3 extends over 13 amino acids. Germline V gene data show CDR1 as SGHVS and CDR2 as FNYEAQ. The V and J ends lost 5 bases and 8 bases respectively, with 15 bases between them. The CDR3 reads CASSQSSGSGYTF. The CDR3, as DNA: TGTGCCAGCAGCCAGAGTTCTGGGTCCGGCTACACCTTC.

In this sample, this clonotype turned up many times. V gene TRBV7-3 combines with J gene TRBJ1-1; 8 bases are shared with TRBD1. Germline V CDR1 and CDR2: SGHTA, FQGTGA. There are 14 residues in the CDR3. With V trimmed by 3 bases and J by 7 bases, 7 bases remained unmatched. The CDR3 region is CASSLTGTGYEAFF. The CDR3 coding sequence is TGTGCCAGCAGCTTGACCGGGACAGGCTATGAAGCTTTCTTT.

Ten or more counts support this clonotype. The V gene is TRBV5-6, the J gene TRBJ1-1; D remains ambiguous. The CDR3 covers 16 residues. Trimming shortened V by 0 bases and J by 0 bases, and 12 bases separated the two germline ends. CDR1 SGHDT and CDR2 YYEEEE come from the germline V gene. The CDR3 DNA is TGTGCCAGCAGCTTGGCCGCAGGATTGATGAACACTGAAGCTTTCTTT. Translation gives CASSLAAGLMNTEAFF. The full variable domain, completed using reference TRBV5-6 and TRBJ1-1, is DAGVTQSPTHLIKTRGQQVTLRCSPKSGHDTVSWYQQALGQGPQFIFQYYEEEERQRGNFPDRFSGHQFPNYSSELNVNALLLGDSALYLCASSLAAGLMNTEAFFGQGTRLTVV.

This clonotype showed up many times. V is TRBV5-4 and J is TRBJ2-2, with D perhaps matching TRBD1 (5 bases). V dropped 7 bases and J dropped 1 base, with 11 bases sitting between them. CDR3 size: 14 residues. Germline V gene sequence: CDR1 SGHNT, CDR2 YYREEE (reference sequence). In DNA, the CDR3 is TGTGCCAGCGCGAGGACACAGAACACCGGGGAGCTGTTTTTT. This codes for CASARTQNTGELFF.

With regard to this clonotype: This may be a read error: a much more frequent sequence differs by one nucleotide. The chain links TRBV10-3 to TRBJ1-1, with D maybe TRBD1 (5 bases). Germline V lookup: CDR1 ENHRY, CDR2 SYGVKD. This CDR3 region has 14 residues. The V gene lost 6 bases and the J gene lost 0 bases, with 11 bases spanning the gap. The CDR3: CAIRTGGMNTEAFF. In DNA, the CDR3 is TGTGCCATCAGAACTGGGGGTATGAACACTGAAGCTTTCTTT.

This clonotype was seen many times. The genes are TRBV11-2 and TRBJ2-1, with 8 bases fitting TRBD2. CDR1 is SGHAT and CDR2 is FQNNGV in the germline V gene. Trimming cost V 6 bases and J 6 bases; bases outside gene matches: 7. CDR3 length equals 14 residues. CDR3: CASREAGDLNEQFF. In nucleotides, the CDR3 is TGTGCCAGCAGGGAAGCGGGGGACCTCAATGAGCAGTTCTTC.

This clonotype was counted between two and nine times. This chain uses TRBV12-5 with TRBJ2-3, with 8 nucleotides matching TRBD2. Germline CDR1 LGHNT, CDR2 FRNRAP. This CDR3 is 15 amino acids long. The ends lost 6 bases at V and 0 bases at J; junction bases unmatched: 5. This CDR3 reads CASGPTGGSTDTQYF. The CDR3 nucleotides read TGTGCTAGTGGCCCCACGGGGGGGAGCACAGATACGCAGTATTTT. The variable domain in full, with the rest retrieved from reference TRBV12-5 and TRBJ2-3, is DARVTQTPRHKVTEMGQEVTMRCQPILGHNTVFWYRQTMMQGLELLAYFRNRAPLDDSGMPKDRFSAEMPDATLATLKIQPSEPRDSAVYFCASGPTGGSTDTQYFGPGTRLTVL.

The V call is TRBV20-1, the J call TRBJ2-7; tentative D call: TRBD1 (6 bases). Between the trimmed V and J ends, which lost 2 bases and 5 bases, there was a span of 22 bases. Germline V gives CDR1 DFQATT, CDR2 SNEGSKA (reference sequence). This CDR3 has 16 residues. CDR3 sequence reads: CSARTIELGGRDEQYF. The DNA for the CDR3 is TGCAGTGCTAGAACGATTGAACTAGGGGGTCGGGACGAGCAGTACTTC.

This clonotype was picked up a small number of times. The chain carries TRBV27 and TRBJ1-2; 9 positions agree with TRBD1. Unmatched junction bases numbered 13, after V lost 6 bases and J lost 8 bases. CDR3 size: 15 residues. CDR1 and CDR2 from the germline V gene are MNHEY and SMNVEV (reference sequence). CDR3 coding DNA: TGTGCCAGCAGGACGGCCACCGGGACAGGGTTCGGCTACACCTTC. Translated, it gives CASRTATGTGFGYTF.

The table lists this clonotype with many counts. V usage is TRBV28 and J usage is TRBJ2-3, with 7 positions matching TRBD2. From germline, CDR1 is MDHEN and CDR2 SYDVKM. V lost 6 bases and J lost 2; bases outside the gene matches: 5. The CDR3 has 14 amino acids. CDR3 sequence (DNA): TGTGCCAGCAGGCCGGGGGGTACCACAGATACGCAGTATTTT. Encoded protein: CASRPGGTTDTQYF.

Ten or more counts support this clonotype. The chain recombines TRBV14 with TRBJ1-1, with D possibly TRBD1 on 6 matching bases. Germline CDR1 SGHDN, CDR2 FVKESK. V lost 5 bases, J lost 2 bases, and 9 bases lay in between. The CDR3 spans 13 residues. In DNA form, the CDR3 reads TGTGCCAGCAGCAAACAGGGCAACACTGAAGCTTTCTTT. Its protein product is CASSKQGNTEAFF.

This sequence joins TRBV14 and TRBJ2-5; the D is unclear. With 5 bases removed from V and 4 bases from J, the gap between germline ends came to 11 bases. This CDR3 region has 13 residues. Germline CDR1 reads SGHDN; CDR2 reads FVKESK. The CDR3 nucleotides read TGTGCCAGCAGCAGGGCCCCAAGAGAGACCCAGTACTTC. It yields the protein CASSRAPRETQYF.

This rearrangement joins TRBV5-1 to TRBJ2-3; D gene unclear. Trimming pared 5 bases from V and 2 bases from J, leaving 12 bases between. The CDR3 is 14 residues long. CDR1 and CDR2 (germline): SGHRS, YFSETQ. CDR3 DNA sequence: TGCGCCAGCAGGCGACGGGTATTCACAGATACGCAGTATTTT. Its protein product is CASRRRVFTDTQYF.

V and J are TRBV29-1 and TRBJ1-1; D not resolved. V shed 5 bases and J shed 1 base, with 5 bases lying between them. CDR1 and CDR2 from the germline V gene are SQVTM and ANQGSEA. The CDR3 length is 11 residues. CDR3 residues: CSVQQNTEAFF. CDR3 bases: TGCAGCGTTCAGCAGAACACTGAAGCTTTCTTT.

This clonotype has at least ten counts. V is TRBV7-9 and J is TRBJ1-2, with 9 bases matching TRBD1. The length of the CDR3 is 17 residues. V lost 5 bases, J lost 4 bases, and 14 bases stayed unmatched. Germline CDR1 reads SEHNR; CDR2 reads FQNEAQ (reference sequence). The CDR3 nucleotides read TGTGCCAGCAGCCCGCGACAGGGGGAGACGCAACTCTATGGCTACACCTTC. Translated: CASSPRQGETQLYGYTF.

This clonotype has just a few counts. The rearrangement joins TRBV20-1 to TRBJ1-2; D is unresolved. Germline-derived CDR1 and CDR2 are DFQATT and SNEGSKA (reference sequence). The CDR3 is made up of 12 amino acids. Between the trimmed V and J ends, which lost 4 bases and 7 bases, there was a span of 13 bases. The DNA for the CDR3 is TGCAGTGCTAATTATGGGAGGGCTGGCTACACCTTC. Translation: CSANYGRAGYTF.

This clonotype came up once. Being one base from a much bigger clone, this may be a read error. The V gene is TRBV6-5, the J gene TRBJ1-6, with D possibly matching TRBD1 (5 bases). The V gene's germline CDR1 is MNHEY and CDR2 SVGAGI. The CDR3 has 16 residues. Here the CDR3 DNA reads TGTGCCAGCAGTCACTCGAAGGCTAAGAGGGGTTCACCCCTCCACTTT. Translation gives CASSHSKAKRGSPLHF.

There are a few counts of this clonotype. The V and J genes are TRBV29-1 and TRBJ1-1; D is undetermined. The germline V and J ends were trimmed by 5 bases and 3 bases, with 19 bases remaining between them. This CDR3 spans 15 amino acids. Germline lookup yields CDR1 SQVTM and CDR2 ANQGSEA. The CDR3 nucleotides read TGCAGCGTTCCCGATAGGACCTGGGAGGACACTGAAGCTTTCTTT. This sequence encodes CSVPDRTWEDTEAFF.